These 17 T cell receptor beta chains originate from one sample sequenced in a study of shared clonotypes between healthy human individuals. TCRdb's copy holds only in-frame clones and misses some; the assay was immunoSEQ multiplex PCR. The table includes fewer than 400,000 clones, around 67% detected once. The sequenced sample consisted of memory CD4+ T cells sorted from blood. Subset reported: CD45RA-negative fraction. The receptors here all came from a man aged 25-45 years in good health.

This chain links TRBV27 with TRBJ2-5, with D perhaps assigned TRBD1 or TRBD2 (5 bases each). V lost 2 bases and J 7 bases, leaving 8 bases between the germline ends. Germline-derived CDR1 and CDR2 are MNHEY and SMNVEV (reference sequence). The CDR3 totals 12 residues. The CDR3 DNA sequence: TGTGCCAGCAGTTTAGAGGGGACGACCCAGTACTTC. It translates to CASSLEGTTQYF.

The chain links TRBV9 to TRBJ2-3; 8 positions match TRBD1. Germline V gene lookup returns CDR1 SGDLS and CDR2 YYNGEE. The V and J ends lost 4 bases and 1 base, in that order; junction bases with no gene match: 8. The CDR3 runs to 16 residues. The CDR3 nucleotides read TGTGCCAGCAGCATGGGCCCGGGACAGGGCACAGATACGCAGTATTTT. This gives the protein CASSMGPGQGTDTQYF.

V is TRBV4-1 and J is TRBJ2-1; TRBD2 agrees at 9 bases. Trimming at V came to 5 bases and at J to 4 bases, leaving 9 bases not matched to a gene. The CDR3 loop spans 16 amino acids. In germline, CDR1 is MGHRA, CDR2 YSYEKL. The CDR3 reads CASSKGGGRGYNEQFF. CDR3 nucleotides: TGCGCCAGCAGCAAGGGTGGCGGGAGGGGGTACAATGAGCAGTTCTTC.

The J gene is TRBJ1-2, the V gene TRBV19; D may be TRBD1 (6 bases). Per germline, CDR1 LNHDA and CDR2 SQIVND (reference sequence). The length of the CDR3 is 14 residues. Between the trimmed V and J ends, which lost 4 bases and 5 bases, there was a span of 14 bases. In DNA, the CDR3 is TGTGCCAGTAGTAAGAGCAGGGGAGGATATGGCTACACCTTC. This sequence encodes CASSKSRGGYGYTF.

The gene calls are TRBV18 and TRBJ2-3, with D perhaps matching TRBD2 (6 bases). Trimming left V 3 bases short and J 1 base short, with 11 bases between. Germline V lookup: CDR1 KGHSH, CDR2 LQKENI. This CDR3 contains 15 residues. In DNA form, the CDR3 reads TGTGCCAGCTCACCGATGGCGGGGCGCACAGATACGCAGTATTTT. This translates into CASSPMAGRTDTQYF. Full variable domain (outside the CDR3, taken from reference TRBV18 and TRBJ2-3): NAGVMQNPRHLVRRRGQEARLRCSPMKGHSHVYWYRQLPEEGLKFMVYLQKENIIDESGMPKERFSAEFPKEGPSILRIQQVVRGDSAAYFCASSPMAGRTDTQYFGPGTRLTVL.

The chain uses TRBV25-1 and TRBJ1-1; TRBD1 matches at 7 bases. The V gene's germline CDR1 is MGHDK and CDR2 SYGVNS. Germline trimming cut 8 bases from V and 4 bases from J; bases unmatched to any gene: 16. The CDR3 contains 16 residues. DNA for the CDR3: TGTGCCAGCGGCCGGACAGGTGCGGGCCTGGGCACTGAAGCTTTCTTT. It codes for CASGRTGAGLGTEAFF. Based on the CDR3 plus reference TRBV25-1 and TRBJ1-1, the full variable domain is EADIYQTPRYLVIGTGKKITLECSQTMGHDKMYWYQQDPGMELHLIHYSYGVNSTEKGDLSSESTVSRIRTEHFPLTLESARPSHTSQYLCASGRTGAGLGTEAFFGQGTRLTVV.

The chain couples TRBV21-1 to TRBJ1-1. TRBV21-1 is a pseudogene locus. This CDR3 contains 13 residues. DNA for the CDR3: TGTGCCAGCAGCAAAGCAGCGAACACTGAAGCTTTCTTT. Translated, it gives CASSKAANTEAFF.

The chain combines TRBV6-1 with TRBJ2-5, with unresolved D. V was shortened by 10 bases and J by 6 bases, with 18 bases between the two germline ends. This CDR3 has 13 residues. The germline V gene encodes CDR1 MNHNS and CDR2 SASEGT. CDR3 coding DNA: TGTGCCACCACGCATGTATCGGTAAAGACCCAGTACTTC. Residues: CATTHVSVKTQYF.

The chain combines TRBV5-1 with TRBJ2-1; 9 bases map to TRBD1. V was pared by 3 bases and J by 0 bases, with 7 bases of the junction left unmatched. The CDR3 is 17 amino acids. The V gene's germline CDR1 is SGHRS and CDR2 YFSETQ. CDR3 region: CASSSSPTGGSYNEQFF. CDR3 bases: TGCGCCAGCAGCTCCTCCCCGACAGGGGGCTCCTACAATGAGCAGTTCTTC.

The V call is TRBV2, the J call TRBJ1-2; TRBD1 agrees at 10 bases. CDR1 SNHLY and CDR2 FYNNEI come from the germline V gene. This CDR3 has 14 residues. V gave up 4 bases and J gave up 8 bases; unmatched junction bases: 7. The CDR3, as DNA: TGTGCCAGCAGTGGGACAGGGGGGATAGGCGGCTACACCTTC. Amino acid sequence: CASSGTGGIGGYTF.

In regard to this clone: Other DNA sequences from this sample encode an identical CDR3 as well. The CDR3 region is CASSLAGSGANVLTF. The DNA of the CDR3 is TGTGCCAGCAGTTTAGCGGGGTCTGGGGCCAACGTCCTGACTTTC. The rearrangement uses TRBV28 and TRBJ2-6, with D perhaps TRBD2 (6 bases). CDR3 size: 15 residues. Looked up from germline, CDR1 is MDHEN and CDR2 is SYDVKM. Trimming removed 2 bases at V and 1 base at J, with 6 bases between. Full variable domain (rest looked up from reference TRBV28 and TRBJ2-6): DVKVTQSSRYLVKRTGEKVFLECVQDMDHENMFWYRQDPGLGLRLIYFSYDVKMKEKGDIPEGYSVSREKKERFSLILESASTNQTSMYLCASSLAGSGANVLTFGAGSRLTVL.

The chain links TRBV7-8 to TRBJ2-7; 10 bases map to TRBD2. After removal of 5 bases from V and 3 bases from J, the junction contained 7 bases not matched to a gene. Germline V lookup: CDR1 SGHVS, CDR2 FQNEAQ. The CDR3 has 15 residues. This CDR3 reads CASSPLAGVYYEQYF. The CDR3 nucleotides read TGTGCCAGCAGCCCCCTAGCGGGAGTATACTACGAGCAGTACTTC.

As for this clone: This CDR3 is also generated by other DNA sequences in the sample. CDR3 bases: TGTGCCAGCTCACCGGGAGATACGCAGTATTTT. Residues: CASSPGDTQYF. The J gene is TRBJ2-3, the V gene TRBV18, with D unclear. V lost 3 bases and J 5 bases, leaving 3 bases between the germline ends. The CDR3 runs to 11 residues. The germline CDR1 and CDR2 sequences are KGHSH and LQKENI.

J is TRBJ2-7 and V is TRBV11-1, with D hard to call. Trimming left V 5 bases short and J 4 bases short, with 12 bases between. Germline CDR1 SGHAT, CDR2 FQDESV (reference sequence). There are 13 residues in the CDR3. CDR3 DNA sequence: TGTGCCAGCAGCCTTACCCATCTTTACGAGCAGTACTTC. This codes for CASSLTHLYEQYF.

This chain uses TRBV29-1 with TRBJ1-1, with TRBD1 identical over 9 bases. CDR3 length: 13 amino acids. The germline CDR1 and CDR2 sequences are SQVTM and ANQGSEA. V shed 3 bases, J shed 5 bases, and the junction held 4 bases outside the gene matches. CDR3 sequence reads: CSVEGQGRTEAFF. CDR3 nucleotide sequence: TGCAGCGTTGAGGGACAGGGAAGAACTGAAGCTTTCTTT.

The J gene is TRBJ2-1, the V gene TRBV19; 7 bases are a match to TRBD1. Germline CDR1 reads LNHDA; CDR2 reads SQIVND (reference sequence). CDR3 length: 15 amino acids. Trimming removed 7 bases from V and 8 bases from J; junction bases left unmatched: 14. This CDR3 is CASTQGVLVLHEQFF. The CDR3 bases are TGTGCCAGTACCCAGGGGGTGTTGGTACTCCATGAGCAGTTCTTC.

Points on this clone: A junction end diverges from the germline sequence, so it may reflect a read error. This chain joins TRBV7-7 and TRBJ2-3, with D perhaps matching TRBD1 (7 bases). CDR3 length: 13 residues. CDR1 is SSHAT, CDR2 FNYEAQ, per germline (reference sequence). This chain's CDR3 is CASSPGGMDTQYF. Written as DNA, the CDR3 is TGTGCTAGCAGCCCAGGGGGGATGGATACGCAGTATTTT.